The 22 T cell receptor beta chains in this list originate from one sample, sequenced in a study of T-cell memory formation after mild COVID-19. TCRdb fed the 5' RACE reads into MiXCR, producing one record per CDR3 protein. This sample has hundreds of thousands of distinct CDR3 sequences, with approximately 15% found just once. Specimen: PBMCs or a T cell subset sorted from them (not recorded which). Source of these receptors: an adult woman who had mild COVID-19 (a few samples of this study predate the infection). Cell type and time point are not known.

This chain links TRBV12-3 or TRBV12-4 with TRBJ1-5; D uncertain. The CDR3 runs to 14 residues. Trimming took 5 bases from V and 4 from J, leaving 12 bases between them. Here the CDR3 reads CASSPTDPNQPQHF. DNA of the CDR3: TGTGCCAGCAGTCCCACCGACCCTAATCAGCCCCAGCATTTT.

The chain couples TRBV10-3 to TRBJ1-2; no reliable D call. The CDR3 runs 12 residues. V lost 6 bases and J 5 bases, leaving 10 bases between the germline ends. The V gene's germline CDR1 is ENHRY and CDR2 SYGVKD. The CDR3: CAISLNEYGYTF. The DNA for the CDR3 is TGTGCCATCAGCTTGAATGAGTATGGCTACACCTTC.

The V and J genes are TRBV27 and TRBJ2-1, with TRBD2 identical over 13 bases. The length of the CDR3 is 15 residues. The germline V gene encodes CDR1 MNHEY and CDR2 SMNVEV (reference sequence). V lost 5 bases and J lost 8; bases outside the gene matches: 6. The CDR3 DNA is TGTGCCAGCAGTCCCACTAGCGGGGGGGTCCATGAGCAGTTCTTC. Residues: CASSPTSGGVHEQFF.

The rearrangement uses TRBV5-1 and TRBJ1-5; D is perhaps TRBD1 (6 bases). Germline values: CDR1 SGHRS, CDR2 YFSETQ. V was shortened by 3 bases and J by 1 base, with 11 bases between the two germline ends. CDR3 size: 15 residues. The CDR3 loop reads CASSSTGTSNQPQHF. The DNA for the CDR3 is TGCGCCAGCAGCTCTACAGGGACGAGCAATCAGCCCCAGCATTTT.

The V and J genes are TRBV6-6 and TRBJ1-2; 12 nucleotides align to TRBD1. Per the germline V gene, CDR1 is MNHNY and CDR2 is SVGAGI (reference sequence). The V segment lost 8 bases and the J segment 5 bases; nucleotides outside the gene matches: 9. This CDR3 region has 15 residues. In DNA form, the CDR3 reads TGTGCCAGCCTTCCGGCGGGACAGGGGGCATATGGCTACACCTTC. Translated, it gives CASLPAGQGAYGYTF.

This clonotype was seen a handful of times. V usage is TRBV12-3 or TRBV12-4 and J usage is TRBJ1-2, with D possibly being TRBD1 (5 bases). The CDR3 runs to 15 residues. Trimming stripped 3 bases from V and 5 bases from J, with 16 bases between. CDR3 DNA sequence: TGTGCCAGCAGTTTCCAGTCAGGGACCGGGTATGGCTACACCTTC. Its protein product is CASSFQSGTGYGYTF.

This clonotype was counted a few times. The genes are TRBV4-1 and TRBJ2-7; a possible D gene is TRBD2 (5 bases). V was shortened by 1 base and J by 6 bases, with 19 bases between the two germline ends. The CDR3 runs to 16 residues. The germline V gene has CDR1 MGHRA and CDR2 YSYEKL. The CDR3 here is CASSQAPRRDYSEQYF. The CDR3 DNA reads as TGCGCCAGCAGCCAAGCACCCCGACGGGATTACAGCGAGCAGTACTTC.

The chain links TRBV5-5 to TRBJ2-3, with D possibly matching TRBD1 (5 bases). This CDR3 spans 13 amino acids. The germline gives CDR1 SGHKS, CDR2 YYEKEE (reference sequence). The germline V and J ends were trimmed by 4 bases and 9 bases, with 15 bases remaining between them. CDR3 sequence: CASSPPSGLTQYF. The CDR3, as DNA: TGTGCCAGCAGCCCCCCCTCAGGGCTCACGCAGTATTTT.

This chain joins TRBV30 and TRBJ1-2; D is undetermined. The CDR3 has 16 residues. Per the germline V gene, CDR1 is GTSNPN and CDR2 is SVGIG (reference sequence). The V end was cut by 4 bases, the J end by 4 bases, with 22 bases between. The chain's CDR3 is CAWNWPVTGMAYGYTF. CDR3 nucleotide sequence: TGTGCCTGGAATTGGCCCGTTACGGGCATGGCCTATGGCTACACCTTC.

This clonotype was found a few times. The J gene is TRBJ1-1, the V gene TRBV3-1; D is possibly TRBD1 (5 bases). The CDR3 runs 13 residues. Trimming cost V 4 bases and J 9 bases, with 15 bases left between them. Germline CDR1 LGHDT, CDR2 YNNKEL (reference sequence). CDR3 nucleotides: TGTGCCAGCAGCCGAACCTCCCGGGGCCAAGCTTTCTTT. Translated, it gives CASSRTSRGQAFF.

This clonotype is a singleton in its sample. The chain couples TRBV20-1 to TRBJ2-6; D gene ambiguous. V was shortened by 0 bases and J by 1 base, with 7 bases between the two germline ends. CDR3 length: 15 amino acids. CDR1 DFQATT and CDR2 SNEGSKA come from the germline V gene (reference sequence). CDR3 loop: CSARDSRSGANVLTF. The CDR3 nucleotides read TGCAGTGCTAGAGATTCCAGGTCTGGGGCCAACGTCCTGACTTTC.

This clonotype showed up many times. The V gene is TRBV6-5, the J gene TRBJ2-5; D gene uncertain. The V gene's germline CDR1 is MNHEY and CDR2 SVGAGI. With 1 base removed from V and 3 bases from J, the gap between germline ends came to 12 bases. The CDR3 contains 15 residues. The CDR3 DNA sequence: TGTGCCAGCAGTTACTTTGACTCGTGGGAAGAGACCCAGTACTTC. This codes for CASSYFDSWEETQYF.

This sequence joins TRBV5-1 and TRBJ1-4; D gene ambiguous. The germline V gene encodes CDR1 SGHRS and CDR2 YFSETQ. The CDR3 loop spans 15 amino acids. V was pared by 1 base and J by 4 bases, with 11 bases between. CDR3 region: CASSLSTAFNEKLFF. The CDR3 nucleotides are TGCGCCAGCAGCTTGTCAACGGCCTTTAATGAAAAACTGTTTTTT.

This clonotype was seen a few times. The chain employs TRBV6-2 or TRBV6-3 and TRBJ2-1; TRBD2 agrees at 8 bases. Losses at the gene ends were 8 bases for V and 7 bases for J; bases not matched to a gene: 7. Per the germline V gene, CDR1 is MNHEY and CDR2 is SVGEGT. The CDR3 is 13 amino acids. The CDR3 here is CASSWTSSNEQFF. In DNA, the CDR3 is TGTGCCAGCTCCTGGACTAGCTCAAATGAGCAGTTCTTC.

The rearrangement joins TRBV29-1 to TRBJ1-1; tentative D call: TRBD1 (5 bases). V lost 4 bases to trimming and J lost 0 bases, with 21 bases between them. The germline gives CDR1 SQVTM, CDR2 ANQGSEA. This CDR3 comprises 17 residues. CDR3 sequence: CSVARAGGLSMNTEAFF. CDR3 sequence (DNA): TGCAGCGTTGCAAGGGCGGGGGGGTTGAGCATGAACACTGAAGCTTTCTTT.

This clonotype turned up a few times. The rearrangement links TRBV7-8 to TRBJ2-5; TRBD2 agrees at 8 bases. CDR3 length equals 14 residues. Germline V gene data show CDR1 as SGHVS and CDR2 as FQNEAQ. V lost 5 bases, J lost 5 bases, and 7 bases stayed unmatched. CDR3 nucleotide sequence: TGTGCCAGCAGCCCGGGAGGGCCCTGGGAGACCCAGTACTTC. Its protein is CASSPGGPWETQYF.

This clonotype was counted between two and nine times. This rearrangement joins TRBV10-3 to TRBJ2-7, with TRBD1 matching 8 bases. Germline loops: CDR1 ENHRY, CDR2 SYGVKD. V shed 5 bases, J shed 3 bases, and the junction held 9 bases outside the gene matches. This CDR3 spans 15 amino acids. CDR3 residues: CAISSPGQGGYEQYF. The CDR3 bases are TGTGCCATCAGTTCGCCTGGACAGGGCGGCTACGAGCAGTACTTC.

The V and J genes are TRBV5-4 and TRBJ1-1; 7 bases line up with TRBD1. Germline-derived CDR1 and CDR2 are SGHNT and YYREEE (reference sequence). V dropped 4 bases and J dropped 1; count of bases not matched to a gene: 7. The CDR3 consists of 15 residues. The CDR3 reads CASSAPTGRNTEAFF. The DNA of the CDR3 is TGTGCCAGCAGCGCCCCGACAGGGCGGAACACTGAAGCTTTCTTT. Complete variable domain (other parts from reference TRBV5-4 and TRBJ1-1): ETGVTQSPTHLIKTRGQQVTLRCSSQSGHNTVSWYQQALGQGPQFIFQYYREEENGRGNFPPRFSGLQFPNYSSELNVNALELDDSALYLCASSAPTGRNTEAFFGQGTRLTVV.

The rearrangement links TRBV7-9 to TRBJ1-1; D is perhaps TRBD1 (5 bases). From germline, CDR1 is SEHNR and CDR2 FQNEAQ (reference sequence). The CDR3 consists of 14 residues. Trimming removed 0 bases at V and 10 bases at J, with 15 bases between. The CDR3 DNA reads as TGTGCCAGCAGCTTAGCCCCCCCCGCAGGGTCAGCTTTCTTT. This gives the protein CASSLAPPAGSAFF. Together with reference TRBV7-9 and TRBJ1-1, the CDR3 gives the full variable domain: DTGVSQNPRHKITKRGQNVTFRCDPISEHNRLYWYRQTLGQGPEFLTYFQNEAQLEKSRLLSDRFSAERPKGSFSTLEIQRTEQGDSAMYLCASSLAPPAGSAFFGQGTRLTVV.

This clonotype has a handful of counts. V usage is TRBV7-9 and J usage is TRBJ2-1, with TRBD2 matching 9 bases. The trim removed 2 bases at V and 4 bases at J, leaving 3 bases unmatched. The CDR3 runs to 15 residues. CDR1 SEHNR and CDR2 FQNEAQ come from the germline V gene (reference sequence). As DNA, the CDR3 is TGTGCCAGCAGCTTAAGGCGGGAGGGATACAATGAGCAGTTCTTC. Translation gives CASSLRREGYNEQFF.

This clonotype showed up just a few times. The chain is built from TRBV6-1 and TRBJ1-1; D not resolved. V was cut by 6 bases and J by 6 bases, with 14 bases left in between. CDR1 and CDR2 (germline): MNHNS, SASEGT. The CDR3 contains 13 residues. CDR3 nucleotides: TGTGCCAGCAGCCCCCCTAGCCGGTCTGAAGCTTTCTTT. Translation: CASSPPSRSEAFF.

The gene calls are TRBV13 and TRBJ1-3, with D uncertain. The V gene's germline CDR1 is PRHDT and CDR2 FYEKMQ (reference sequence). The CDR3 runs to 16 residues. V lost 8 bases to trimming and J lost 3 bases, with 20 bases between them. CDR3 nucleotide sequence: TGTGCCAGCGCACTCCCCTCAGAATCGTATGGAAACACCATATATTTT. Translated, it gives CASALPSESYGNTIYF.